This TCR beta chain originates from a study of blood T cell repertoires in COVID-19. This clone was observed a single time. This CDR3 contains 15 residues. V lost 5 bases to trimming and J lost 5 bases; unmatched junction nucleotides: 10. Germline loops: CDR1 SGHTA, CDR2 FQGNSA. Repertoires were generated with immunoSEQ multiplex PCR, while TCRdb's copy carries only in-frame clones and drops some. The table has about 360,000 clones, around 87% seen once. V and J are TRBV7-2 and TRBJ2-3; 7 bases match TRBD2. Material: PBMCs or T cells enriched from blood (not recorded which). This TCR came from a man under 40 who had recovered from COVID-19. CDR3 nucleotide sequence: TGTGCCAGCAGCCTAAGGGGCGGGGGAGGAGATACGCAGTATTTT. It translates to CASSLRGGGGDTQYF. Drawing the rest from reference TRBV7-2 and TRBJ2-3, the complete variable domain is GAGVSQSPSNKVTEKGKDVELRCDPISGHTALYWYRQSLGQGLEFLIYFQGNSAPDKSGLPSDRFSAERTGGSVSTLTIQRTQQEDSAVYLCASSLRGGGGDTQYFGPGTRLTVL.